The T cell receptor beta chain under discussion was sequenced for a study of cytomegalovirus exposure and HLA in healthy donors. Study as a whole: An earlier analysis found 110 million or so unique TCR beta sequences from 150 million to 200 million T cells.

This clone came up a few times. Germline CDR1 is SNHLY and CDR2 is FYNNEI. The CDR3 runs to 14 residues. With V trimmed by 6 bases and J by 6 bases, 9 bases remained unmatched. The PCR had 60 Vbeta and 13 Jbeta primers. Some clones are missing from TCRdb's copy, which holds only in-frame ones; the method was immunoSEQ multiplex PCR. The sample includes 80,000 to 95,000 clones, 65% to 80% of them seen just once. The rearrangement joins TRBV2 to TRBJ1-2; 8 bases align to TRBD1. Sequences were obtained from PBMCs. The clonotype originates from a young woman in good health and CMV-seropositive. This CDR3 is CASSLGQATHGYTF. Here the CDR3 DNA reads TGTGCCAGCAGCCTGGGACAGGCAACCCATGGCTACACCTTC.